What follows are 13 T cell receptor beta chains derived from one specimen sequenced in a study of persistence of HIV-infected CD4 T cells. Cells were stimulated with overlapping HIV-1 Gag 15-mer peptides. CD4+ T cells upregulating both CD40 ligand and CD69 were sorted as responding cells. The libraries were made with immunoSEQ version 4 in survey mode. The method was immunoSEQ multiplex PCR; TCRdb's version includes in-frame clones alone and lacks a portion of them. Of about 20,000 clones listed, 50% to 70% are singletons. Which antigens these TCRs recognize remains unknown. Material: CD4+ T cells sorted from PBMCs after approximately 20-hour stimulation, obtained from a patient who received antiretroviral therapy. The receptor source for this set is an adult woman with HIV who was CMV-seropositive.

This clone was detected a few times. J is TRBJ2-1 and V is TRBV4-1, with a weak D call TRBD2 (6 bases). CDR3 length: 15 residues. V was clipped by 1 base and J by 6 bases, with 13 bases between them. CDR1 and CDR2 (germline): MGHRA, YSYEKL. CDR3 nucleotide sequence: TGCGCCAGCAGCCAAGCCGGGACTTCTACCAATGAGCAGTTCTTC. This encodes CASSQAGTSTNEQFF.

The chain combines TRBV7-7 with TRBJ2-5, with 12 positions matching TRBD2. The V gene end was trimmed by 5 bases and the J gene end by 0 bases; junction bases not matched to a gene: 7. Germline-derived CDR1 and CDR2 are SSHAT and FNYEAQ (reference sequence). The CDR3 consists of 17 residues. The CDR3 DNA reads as TGTGCCAGCAGCCTAAGACTAGCGGGGGCCAACCAAGAGACCCAGTACTTC. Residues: CASSLRLAGANQETQYF. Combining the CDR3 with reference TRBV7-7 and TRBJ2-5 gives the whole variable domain GAGVSQSPRYKVTKRGQDVTLRCDPISSHATLYWYQQALGQGPEFLTYFNYEAQPDKSGLPSDRFSAERPEGSISTLTIQRTEQRDSAMYRCASSLRLAGANQETQYFGPGTRLLVL.

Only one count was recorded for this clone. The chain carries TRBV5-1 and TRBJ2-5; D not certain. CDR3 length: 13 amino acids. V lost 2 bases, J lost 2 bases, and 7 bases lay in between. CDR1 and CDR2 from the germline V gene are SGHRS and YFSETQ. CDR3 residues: CASSFAGQETQYF. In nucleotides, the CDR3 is TGCGCCAGCAGCTTTGCTGGGCAAGAGACCCAGTACTTC.

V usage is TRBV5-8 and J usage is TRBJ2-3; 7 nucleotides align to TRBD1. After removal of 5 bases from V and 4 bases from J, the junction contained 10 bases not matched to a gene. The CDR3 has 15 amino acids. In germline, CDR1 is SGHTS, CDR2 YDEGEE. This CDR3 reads CASRGRTGPSDTQYF. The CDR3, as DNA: TGTGCCAGCAGGGGACGGACAGGCCCCTCAGATACGCAGTATTTT. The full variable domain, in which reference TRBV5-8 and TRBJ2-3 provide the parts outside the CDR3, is EAGVTQSPTHLIKTRGQQATLRCSPISGHTSVYWYQQALGLGLQFLLWYDEGEERNRGNFPPRFSGRQFPNYSSELNVNALELEDSALYLCASRGRTGPSDTQYFGPGTRLTVL.

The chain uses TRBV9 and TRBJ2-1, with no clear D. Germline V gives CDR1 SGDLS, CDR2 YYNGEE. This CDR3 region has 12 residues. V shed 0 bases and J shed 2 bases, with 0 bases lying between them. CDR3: CASSVAYNEQFF. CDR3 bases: TGTGCCAGCAGCGTAGCCTACAATGAGCAGTTCTTC.

The CDR3 is CSVTTTGANVLTF. The DNA for the CDR3 is TGCAGTGTCACCACGACCGGGGCCAACGTCCTGACTTTC. The V gene is TRBV29-1, the J gene TRBJ2-6; D is undetermined. Germline V gene sequence: CDR1 SQVTM, CDR2 ANQGSEA. This CDR3 region has 13 residues.

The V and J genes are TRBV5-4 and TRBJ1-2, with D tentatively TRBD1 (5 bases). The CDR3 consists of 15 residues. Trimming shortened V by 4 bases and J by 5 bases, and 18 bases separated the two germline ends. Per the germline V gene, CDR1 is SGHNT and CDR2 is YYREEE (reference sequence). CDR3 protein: CASSSRVSGGYGYTF. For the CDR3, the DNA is TGTGCCAGCAGCAGCAGGGTGAGTGGAGGATATGGCTACACCTTC.

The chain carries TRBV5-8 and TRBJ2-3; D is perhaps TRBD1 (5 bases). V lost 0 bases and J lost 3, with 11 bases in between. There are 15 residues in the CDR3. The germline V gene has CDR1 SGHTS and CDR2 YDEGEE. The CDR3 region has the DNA TGTGCCAGCAGCTTGGAATCCACAGGTACAGATACGCAGTATTTT. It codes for CASSLESTGTDTQYF.

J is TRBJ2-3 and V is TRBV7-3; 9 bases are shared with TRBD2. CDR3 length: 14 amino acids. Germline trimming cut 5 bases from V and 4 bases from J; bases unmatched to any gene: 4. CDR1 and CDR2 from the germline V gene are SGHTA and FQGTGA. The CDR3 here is CASSPGLAADTQYF. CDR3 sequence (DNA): TGTGCCAGCAGCCCGGGACTAGCAGCAGATACGCAGTATTTT.

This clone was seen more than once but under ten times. The CDR3 region has the DNA TGTGCCACCCGCCGGACCTCCGGGGAGCTGTTTTTT. Its protein product is CATRRTSGELFF. This rearrangement joins TRBV27 to TRBJ2-2; D ambiguous. The V end lost 10 bases, the J end lost 6 bases, and 12 bases lay between the germline ends. There are 12 residues in the CDR3. Germline V gene lookup returns CDR1 MNHEY and CDR2 SMNVEV (reference sequence).

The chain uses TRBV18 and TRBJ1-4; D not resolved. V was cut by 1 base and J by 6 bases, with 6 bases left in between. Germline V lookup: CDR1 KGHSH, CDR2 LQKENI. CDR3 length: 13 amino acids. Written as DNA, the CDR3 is TGTGCCAGCTCACCACTCTTAGATGAAAAACTGTTTTTT. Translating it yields CASSPLLDEKLFF. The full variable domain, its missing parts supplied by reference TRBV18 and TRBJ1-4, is NAGVMQNPRHLVRRRGQEARLRCSPMKGHSHVYWYRQLPEEGLKFMVYLQKENIIDESGMPKERFSAEFPKEGPSILRIQQVVRGDSAAYFCASSPLLDEKLFFGSGTQLSVL.

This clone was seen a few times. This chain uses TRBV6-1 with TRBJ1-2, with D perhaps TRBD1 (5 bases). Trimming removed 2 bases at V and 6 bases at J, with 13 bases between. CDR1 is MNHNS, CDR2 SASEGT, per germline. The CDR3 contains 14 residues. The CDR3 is CASSESGLWNGYTF. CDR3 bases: TGTGCCAGCAGTGAATCAGGGCTCTGGAATGGCTACACCTTC.

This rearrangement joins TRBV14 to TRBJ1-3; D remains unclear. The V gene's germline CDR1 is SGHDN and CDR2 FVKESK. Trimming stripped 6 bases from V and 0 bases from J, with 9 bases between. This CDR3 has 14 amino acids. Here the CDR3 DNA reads TGTGCCAGCAGTAGAACGTTCTCTGGAAACACCATATATTTT. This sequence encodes CASSRTFSGNTIYF. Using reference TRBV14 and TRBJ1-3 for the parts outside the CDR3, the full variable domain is EAGVTQFPSHSVIEKGQTVTLRCDPISGHDNLYWYRRVMGKEIKFLLHFVKESKQDESGMPNNRFLAERTGGTYSTLKVQPAELEDSGVYFCASSRTFSGNTIYFGEGSWLTVV.